This TCR beta chain came from a study of cytomegalovirus exposure and HLA in healthy donors. General observations from the study: Most TCR sequences proved rare, with some public TCRs found in many donors. As was reported, the classifier diagnosed cytomegalovirus status with high specificity and sensitivity. Among TCR beta chains, those listed as cytomegalovirus-associated numbered around 160. In vitro checks showed that a few CMV-associated chains really do target CMV antigens.

Clones were sequenced by immunoSEQ multiplex PCR, and TCRdb holds only the in-frame ones, with some missing. Of under 400,000 clones in the sample, 80% to 90% are singletons; the top ten hold under 0.9%. The CDR3 has 13 residues. The germline V gene encodes CDR1 PRHDT and CDR2 FYEKMQ (reference sequence). Trimming removed 5 bases at V and 5 bases at J, with 12 bases between. This clone was counted only a few times. What it recognizes is unknown. Sequencing was performed on PBMCs. This chain uses TRBV13 with TRBJ2-5; perhaps TRBD2 as D (5 bases). This receptor was taken from a woman aged 18-29 years in good health and CMV-seronegative. The CDR3: CASSTGFEETQYF. The DNA of the CDR3 is TGTGCCAGCAGCACGGGGTTCGAGGAGACCCAGTACTTC.